Following are 23 T cell receptor beta chains from one sample sequenced in a study of T cell repertoires in cytomegalovirus infection. TCRdb re-derived calls from the reads in MiXCR, one entry per CDR3 protein. The table includes around 300,000 distinct CDR3 sequences, under 30% detected once. Sequencing was performed on PBMCs. The receptor set was obtained from a human donor in good health (CMV status not recorded). Some clones in this sample may be carry-over from other donors' samples.

The chain has TRBV28 and TRBJ2-4; 8 bases agree with TRBD2. The germline V gene encodes CDR1 MDHEN and CDR2 SYDVKM. This CDR3 comprises 15 residues. The trim removed 6 bases at V and 0 bases at J, leaving 4 bases unmatched. The CDR3 is CASSGGVLAKNIQYF. CDR3 bases: TGTGCCAGCAGCGGGGGGGTGTTAGCCAAAAACATTCAGTACTTC.

This clonotype was detected only a few times. At one end the junction does not follow the germline gene, possibly because of a read error. The chain combines TRBV27 with TRBJ2-1, with TRBD1 matching over 7 bases. The CDR3 sequence is 15 residues long. Germline V gene data show CDR1 as MNHEY and CDR2 as SMNVEV (reference sequence). The CDR3, as DNA: TGTGCCAGCACTTTACGACAGGGCCTTGACAATGAGCAGTTCTTC. The encoded protein is CASTLRQGLDNEQFF.

This clonotype showed up many times. This chain links TRBV20-1 with TRBJ1-3; 8 bases line up with TRBD1. The ends lost 0 bases at V and 0 bases at J; junction bases unmatched: 7. Germline V gives CDR1 DFQATT, CDR2 SNEGSKA (reference sequence). The CDR3 is made up of 17 amino acids. This chain's CDR3 is CSARDPPGQGSGNTIYF. In DNA form, the CDR3 reads TGCAGTGCTAGAGATCCTCCCGGACAGGGCTCTGGAAACACCATATATTTT.

In this sample, this clonotype turned up many times. The genes are TRBV7-2 and TRBJ2-3, with 7 bases fitting TRBD2. CDR1 and CDR2 from the germline V gene are SGHTA and FQGNSA. With V trimmed by 3 bases and J by 0 bases, 6 bases remained unmatched. The CDR3 loop spans 16 amino acids. In DNA form, the CDR3 reads TGTGCCAGCAGCTTCCCCGGGACTACTAGCACAGATACGCAGTATTTT. It yields the protein CASSFPGTTSTDTQYF.

Only a few counts were recorded for this clonotype. The chain combines TRBV15 with TRBJ2-7, with D unresolved. V was shortened by 1 base and J by 5 bases, with 6 bases between the two germline ends. The CDR3 contains 12 residues. The germline V gene has CDR1 LNHNV and CDR2 YYDKDF (reference sequence). Written as DNA, the CDR3 is TGTGCCACCAGCAGAGCGGAAAACGAGCAGTACTTC. Its protein is CATSRAENEQYF.

This clonotype was counted at least ten times. The chain has TRBV7-8 and TRBJ2-6, with D uncertain. V was shortened by 1 base and J by 3 bases, with 7 bases between the two germline ends. Per germline, CDR1 SGHVS and CDR2 FQNEAQ. The CDR3 has 15 amino acids. CDR3 in amino acids: CASSLGRSGANVLTF. The CDR3 coding sequence is TGTGCCAGCAGCTTAGGCAGAAGTGGGGCCAACGTCCTGACTTTC. Together with reference TRBV7-8 and TRBJ2-6, the CDR3 gives the full variable domain: GAGVSQSPRYKVAKRGQDVALRCDPISGHVSLFWYQQALGQGPEFLTYFQNEAQLDKSGLPSDRFFAERPEGSVSTLKIQRTQQEDSAVYLCASSLGRSGANVLTFGAGSRLTVL.

This clonotype occurred a few times. This sequence joins TRBV30 and TRBJ1-5; maybe TRBD1 (5 bases). V lost 1 base, J lost 5 bases, and 9 bases lay in between. The CDR3 totals 13 residues. Germline CDR1 GTSNPN, CDR2 SVGIG (reference sequence). Here the CDR3 reads CAWSDRGDQPQHF. In DNA, the CDR3 is TGTGCCTGGAGTGATAGGGGAGATCAGCCCCAGCATTTT.

The chain recombines TRBV5-1 with TRBJ2-1, with 9 bases identical to TRBD1. CDR1 and CDR2 from the germline V gene are SGHRS and YFSETQ. The CDR3 covers 14 residues. Trimming removed 7 bases from V and 6 bases from J; junction bases left unmatched: 8. The CDR3 sequence: CASSTGTGFNEQFF. CDR3 bases: TGCGCCAGCTCAACCGGGACAGGGTTCAATGAGCAGTTCTTC.

The chain links TRBV12-3 or TRBV12-4 to TRBJ2-2; perhaps TRBD2 as D (5 bases). Trimming removed 5 bases at V and 5 bases at J, with 9 bases between. CDR3 length equals 13 residues. The CDR3 loop reads CASSPGMTGELFF. The DNA for the CDR3 is TGTGCCAGCAGTCCCGGGATGACCGGGGAGCTGTTTTTT.

The V gene is TRBV19, the J gene TRBJ2-1, with TRBD2 matching 12 bases. Germline CDR1 is LNHDA and CDR2 is SQIVND (reference sequence). Trimming removed 6 bases from V and 6 bases from J; junction bases left unmatched: 12. The CDR3 extends over 17 amino acids. CDR3 loop: CASSRLAGALWGNEQFF. CDR3 DNA: TGTGCCAGTAGCAGACTAGCGGGAGCCCTTTGGGGCAATGAGCAGTTCTTC.

The rearrangement uses TRBV9 and TRBJ1-5; no reliable D call. Germline CDR1 and CDR2: SGDLS and YYNGEE. The CDR3 length is 13 residues. V was shortened by 0 bases and J by 5 bases, with 6 bases between the two germline ends. CDR3 loop: CASSVDGYQPQHF. The CDR3 nucleotides are TGTGCCAGCAGCGTAGACGGATATCAGCCCCAGCATTTT.

In this sample, this clonotype turned up many times. The chain is built from TRBV12-3 or TRBV12-4 and TRBJ1-4; 12 bases map to TRBD1. The CDR3 contains 15 residues. V dropped 4 bases and J dropped 7; count of bases not matched to a gene: 4. In DNA, the CDR3 is TGTGCCAGCAGTTCGGGACAGGGGGCTAGTGAAAAACTGTTTTTT. Translating it yields CASSSGQGASEKLFF.

This clonotype was detected only a few times. The gene calls are TRBV7-2 and TRBJ2-4; the D call may be TRBD1 or TRBD2 (6 bases each). CDR3 length equals 17 residues. The V gene lost 5 bases and the J gene lost 2 bases, with 19 bases spanning the gap. The germline gives CDR1 SGHTA, CDR2 FQGNSA. The CDR3 reads CASSPRGTPFTKNIQYF. As DNA, the CDR3 is TGTGCCAGCAGCCCCCGGGGGACACCTTTTACCAAAAACATTCAGTACTTC.

About this clonotype itself: One base away lies a much larger clone, so this may be a sequencing read error. The chain links TRBV7-2 to TRBJ1-5; D is unclear. The CDR3 is 14 amino acids. The germline gives CDR1 SGHTA, CDR2 FQGNSA. V gave up 4 bases and J gave up 9 bases, with 16 bases separating them. The CDR3 nucleotides are TGTGCCAGCAGCTCGGACGACCTAAACCGGCCCCAGCATTTT. Translation: CASSSDDLNRPQHF.

This clonotype appeared a few times. V is TRBV19 and J is TRBJ2-4, with D perhaps assigned TRBD1 or TRBD2 (6 bases each). The CDR3 runs 14 residues. Trimming stripped 1 base from V and 8 bases from J, with 12 bases between. The germline gives CDR1 LNHDA, CDR2 SQIVND (reference sequence). The chain's CDR3 is CASSIGDRRDIQYF. For the CDR3, the DNA is TGTGCCAGTAGTATAGGAGACAGGAGGGACATTCAGTACTTC.

This clonotype was counted at least ten times. V usage is TRBV7-6 and J usage is TRBJ2-3; D is possibly TRBD1 (6 bases). The germline V gene has CDR1 SGHVS and CDR2 FNYEAQ. The CDR3 spans 17 residues. V was trimmed by 3 bases and J by 1 base, leaving 17 bases between them. CDR3 amino acids: CASSFLWTDEGTDTQYF. As DNA, the CDR3 is TGTGCCAGCAGCTTCCTTTGGACAGACGAAGGCACAGATACGCAGTATTTT. The whole variable domain, filled in from reference TRBV7-6 and TRBJ2-3, reads GAGVSQSPRYKVTKRGQDVALRCDPISGHVSLYWYRQALGQGPEFLTYFNYEAQQDKSGLPNDRFSAERPEGSISTLTIQRTEQRDSAMYRCASSFLWTDEGTDTQYFGPGTRLTVL.

Ten or more counts support this clonotype. V usage is TRBV11-2 and J usage is TRBJ2-5; the D gene could be TRBD1 or TRBD2 (5 bases each). The CDR3 loop spans 14 amino acids. The germline V and J ends were trimmed by 3 bases and 4 bases, with 12 bases remaining between them. The germline V gene encodes CDR1 SGHAT and CDR2 FQNNGV. The CDR3 bases are TGTGCCAGCAGCTTGGGACCAGCCCTAGAGACCCAGTACTTC. Its translation: CASSLGPALETQYF.

This clonotype was found a few times. The genes are TRBV29-1 and TRBJ2-7; TRBD1 matches 7 bases. This CDR3 spans 13 amino acids. J gave up 3 bases and V 8 bases, and 10 bases lay outside the gene matches. Germline V gene sequence: CDR1 SQVTM, CDR2 ANQGSEA. The CDR3 DNA reads TGCAGCATCGGTAGGGACAGAAACTACGAGCAGTACTTC. Translated, it gives CSIGRDRNYEQYF.

This clonotype was seen at least ten times. J is TRBJ2-3 and V is TRBV7-8, with 11 bases fitting TRBD1. With V trimmed by 4 bases and J by 6 bases, 6 bases remained unmatched. This CDR3 is 15 amino acids long. The germline V gene has CDR1 SGHVS and CDR2 FQNEAQ. The CDR3 region has the DNA TGTGCCAGCAGCTCAGGACAGGGGGCGCGGGATACGCAGTATTTT. Its protein is CASSSGQGARDTQYF.

This chain connects TRBV3-1 to TRBJ1-1, with 7 bases that match TRBD1. Trimming took 5 bases from V and 5 from J; bases not matched to a gene: 5. The CDR3 has 13 residues. Looked up from germline, CDR1 is LGHDT and CDR2 is YNNKEL (reference sequence). CDR3 in amino acids: CASSSTGATEAFF. For the CDR3, the DNA is TGTGCCAGCAGCTCCACAGGGGCGACTGAAGCTTTCTTT. The entire variable domain, with the rest obtained from reference TRBV3-1 and TRBJ1-1, is as follows: DTAVSQTPKYLVTQMGNDKSIKCEQNLGHDTMYWYKQDSKKFLKIMFSYNNKELIINETVPNRFSPKSPDKAHLNLHINSLELGDSAVYFCASSSTGATEAFFGQGTRLTVV.

This clonotype has only a few counts. This chain connects TRBV18 to TRBJ1-4; the match to TRBD1 covers 11 bases. Germline V CDR1 and CDR2: KGHSH, LQKENI. Losses at the gene ends were 4 bases for V and 5 bases for J; bases not matched to a gene: 9. The CDR3 length is 17 residues. CDR3 protein: CASSLDRGLNRNEKLFF. The CDR3 DNA reads as TGTGCCAGCTCACTGGACAGGGGGCTTAATCGGAATGAAAAACTGTTTTTT.

This clonotype occurred many times. The genes are TRBV6-1 and TRBJ2-2, with D uncertain. The V end was cut by 2 bases, the J end by 4 bases, with 14 bases between. This CDR3 region has 16 residues. CDR1 is MNHNS and CDR2 is SASEGT in the germline V gene. CDR3 sequence (DNA): TGTGCCAGCAGTGAACGGCTACAGCCGAGCACCGGGGAGCTGTTTTTT. Its protein product is CASSERLQPSTGELFF.

V usage is TRBV11-2 and J usage is TRBJ2-7; 8 bases fit TRBD1. The CDR3 consists of 14 residues. The germline V gene has CDR1 SGHAT and CDR2 FQNNGV. Germline trimming cut 5 bases from V and 6 bases from J; bases unmatched to any gene: 9. CDR3 nucleotide sequence: TGTGCCAGCAGCCCAACATCTACAGGGGGCGAGCAGTACTTC. It codes for CASSPTSTGGEQYF.